The clone carrying this T cell receptor beta chain was seen only once. What it binds is unknown. TCRdb's copy holds only in-frame clones and misses some; the assay was immunoSEQ multiplex PCR. The data show 120,000 or so clones, about four fifths seen once. CDR3 size: 14 residues. The V gene's germline CDR1 is SGHRS and CDR2 YFSETQ. V gave up 4 bases and J gave up 7 bases, with 14 bases separating them. The time point here: blood 2 weeks post-SBRT. Treatment reported: 15 Gy SBRT to primary tumor, nephrectomy 4 weeks later. The patient's renal cell carcinoma had clear cell pathology. The data were obtained in a study of radiation and T cells in renal cell carcinoma. Study at large: Nephrectomy followed 15 Gy stereotactic body radiation by 4 weeks. Overall study findings and caveats: Without pretreatment biopsies, baseline tumor clonotype presence was undetermined.

V gene TRBV5-1 combines with J gene TRBJ1-4, with TRBD1 as a possible D gene (5 bases). This sequence originates from a man in his fifties with renal cell carcinoma. The sequencing here drew on blood, taken from a patient whose treatment included radiotherapy and nephrectomy. CDR3 region: CASSPTLGGEKLFF. Here the CDR3 DNA reads TGCGCCAGCAGCCCGACACTTGGGGGTGAAAAACTGTTTTTT.